The 8 T cell receptor beta chains reported below all come from one sample, sequenced in a study of T cell responses to AZD1222 COVID-19 vaccine. Sequencing used immunoSEQ multiplex PCR; TCRdb keeps in-frame clones, though not all of them. The sample holds 96,000 or so clones, about 90% seen once. The material was peripheral blood, obtained on day 0 of AZD1222 vaccination. Every receptor here comes from an adult in good health.

This clone occurred once. The chain uses TRBV7-3 and TRBJ2-3; D not resolved. V lost 6 bases to trimming and J lost 5 bases, with 12 bases between them. CDR1 is SGHTA, CDR2 FQGTGA, per germline. The CDR3 covers 13 residues. The CDR3 DNA reads as TGTGCCAGCAGAACGGGCCCGGGAGATACGCAGTATTTT. Translated, it gives CASRTGPGDTQYF.

The table lists this clone with a few counts. The chain links TRBV19 to TRBJ2-7; D is undetermined. The germline V and J ends were trimmed by 2 bases and 3 bases, with 8 bases remaining between them. The CDR3 has 13 amino acids. Germline CDR1 is LNHDA and CDR2 is SQIVND (reference sequence). The CDR3 is CASSITEYYEQYF. The CDR3 region has the DNA TGTGCCAGTAGTATAACGGAGTACTACGAGCAGTACTTC.

The J gene is TRBJ2-1, the V gene TRBV2, with 9 bases matching TRBD1. The CDR3 contains 14 residues. Germline V gives CDR1 SNHLY, CDR2 FYNNEI. V lost 5 bases and J lost 9; bases outside the gene matches: 8. This CDR3 is CASSTRTGVAEQFF. In nucleotides, the CDR3 is TGTGCCAGCAGTACCCGGACAGGGGTGGCTGAGCAGTTCTTC.

The chain has TRBV23-1 and TRBJ2-5, with TRBD1 identical over 7 bases. TRBV23-1 carries the ORF label, with uncertain function. Unmatched junction bases numbered 11, after V lost 0 bases and J lost 4 bases. This CDR3 has 17 residues. Written as DNA, the CDR3 is TGCGCCAGCAGTCAATCACAGGGGCCCCGGGGTCGAGAGACCCAGTACTTC. It encodes CASSQSQGPRGRETQYF.

For this clone: Other DNA sequences in this sample translate to the same CDR3. This chain links TRBV12-3 or TRBV12-4 with TRBJ2-7; no reliable D call. The V gene lost 3 bases and the J gene lost 4 bases, with 7 bases spanning the gap. The CDR3 totals 12 residues. This chain's CDR3 is CASSFGSYEQYF. The CDR3 nucleotides read TGTGCCAGCAGTTTCGGGTCTTACGAGCAGTACTTC.

The chain joins TRBV6-5 to TRBJ1-1; D ambiguous. The CDR3 covers 15 residues. The germline gives CDR1 MNHEY, CDR2 SVGAGI. Trimming took 2 bases from V and 3 from J, leaving 13 bases between them. CDR3 sequence: CASSYDGRTYTEAFF. The CDR3 coding sequence is TGTGCCAGCAGTTACGACGGCCGAACTTACACTGAAGCTTTCTTT.

The chain has TRBV7-2 and TRBJ2-1; weak D call: TRBD2 (5 bases). The length of the CDR3 is 15 residues. From germline, CDR1 is SGHTA and CDR2 FQGNSA. Trimming took off 5 bases at V and 0 bases at J, with 11 bases between the two ends. The CDR3: CASSRDAGSYNEQFF. CDR3 DNA sequence: TGTGCCAGCAGCCGGGATGCGGGCTCCTACAATGAGCAGTTCTTC.

V is TRBV19 and J is TRBJ2-3; 8 bases are a match to TRBD1. Trimming took 10 bases from V and 4 from J; bases not matched to a gene: 10. The CDR3 has 14 amino acids. Per germline, CDR1 LNHDA and CDR2 SQIVND (reference sequence). CDR3 protein: CATHDRGQADTQYF. In DNA, the CDR3 is TGTGCCACCCACGACCGGGGACAGGCAGATACGCAGTATTTT. Full variable domain (rest looked up from reference TRBV19 and TRBJ2-3): DGGITQSPKYLFRKEGQNVTLSCEQNLNHDAMYWYRQDPGQGLRLIYYSQIVNDFQKGDIAEGYSVSREKKESFPLTVTSAQKNPTAFYLCATHDRGQADTQYFGPGTRLTVL.